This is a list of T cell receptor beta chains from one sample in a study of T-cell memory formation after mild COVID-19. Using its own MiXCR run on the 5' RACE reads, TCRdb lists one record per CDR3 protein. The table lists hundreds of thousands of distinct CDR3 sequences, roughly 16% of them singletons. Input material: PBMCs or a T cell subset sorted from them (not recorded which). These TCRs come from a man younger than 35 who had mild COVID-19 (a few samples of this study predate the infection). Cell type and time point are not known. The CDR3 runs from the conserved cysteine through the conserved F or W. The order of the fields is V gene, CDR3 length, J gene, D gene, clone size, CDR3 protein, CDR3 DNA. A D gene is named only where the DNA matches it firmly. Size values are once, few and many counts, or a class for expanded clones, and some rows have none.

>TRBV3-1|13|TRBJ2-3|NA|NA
CASSHGETDTQYF
TGTGCCAGCAGCCACGGGGAGACAGATACGCAGTATTTT
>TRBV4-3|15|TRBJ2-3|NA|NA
CASSHRGLLEDTQYF
TGCGCCAGCAGCCACCGTGGGTTATTGGAAGATACGCAGTATTTT
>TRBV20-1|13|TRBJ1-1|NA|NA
CSASGPRNTEAFF
TGCAGTGCTTCGGGACCGCGGAACACTGAAGCTTTCTTT
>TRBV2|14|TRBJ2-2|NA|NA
CASKVTDNTGELFF
TGTGCCAGCAAAGTGACAGATAACACCGGGGAGCTGTTTTTT
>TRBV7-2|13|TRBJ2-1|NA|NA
CASSFEGYHEQFF
TGTGCCAGCAGCTTTGAGGGCTACCATGAGCAGTTCTTC
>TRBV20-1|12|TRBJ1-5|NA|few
CSAIKGLQPQHF
TGCAGTGCTATAAAGGGGCTCCAGCCCCAGCATTTT
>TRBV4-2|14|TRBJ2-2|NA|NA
CASSQPTSPGELFF
TGTGCCAGCAGCCAACCGACTAGTCCCGGGGAGCTGTTTTTT
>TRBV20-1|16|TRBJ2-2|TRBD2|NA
CSARMASGGDTGELFF
TGCAGTGCTAGGATGGCTAGCGGGGGGGACACCGGGGAGCTGTTTTTT
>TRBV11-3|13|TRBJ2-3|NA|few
CASSVGLADTQYF
TGTGCCAGCAGCGTTGGGCTGGCAGATACGCAGTATTTT
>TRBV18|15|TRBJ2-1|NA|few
CASSPGNGGLGEQFF
TGTGCCAGCTCACCCGGGAACGGGGGGCTCGGTGAGCAGTTCTTC
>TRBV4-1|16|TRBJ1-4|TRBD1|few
CASSQENRGTNEKLFF
TGCGCCAGCAGCCAAGAAAACAGGGGAACTAATGAAAAACTGTTTTTT
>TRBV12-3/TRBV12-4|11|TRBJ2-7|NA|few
CASSIRNEQYF
TGTGCCAGCAGCATCCGAAACGAGCAGTACTTC
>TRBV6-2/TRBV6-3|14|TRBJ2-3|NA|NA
CASSSWGAEDTQYF
TGTGCCAGCAGTAGCTGGGGGGCAGAAGATACGCAGTATTTT
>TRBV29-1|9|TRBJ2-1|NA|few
CSVSGEQFF
TGCAGCGTTTCGGGGGAGCAGTTCTTC
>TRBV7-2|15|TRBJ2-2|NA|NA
CASSPRGIRSGELFF
TGTGCCAGCAGCCCCCGGGGGATCCGCAGCGGGGAGCTGTTTTTT
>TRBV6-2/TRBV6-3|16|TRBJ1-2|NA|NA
CASSYSMAGANYGYTF
TGTGCCAGCAGTTACTCGATGGCTGGGGCTAACTATGGCTACACCTTC
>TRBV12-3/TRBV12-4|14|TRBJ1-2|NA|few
CASSFGGHYYGYTF
TGTGCCAGCAGTTTCGGGGGGCATTACTATGGCTACACCTTC
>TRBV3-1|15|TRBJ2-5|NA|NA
CASSQDAGQQETQYF
TGTGCCAGCAGCCAAGATGCGGGACAGCAAGAGACCCAGTACTTC
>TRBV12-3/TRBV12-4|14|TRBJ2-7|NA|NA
CASSMAYVAYEQYF
TGTGCCAGCAGCATGGCTTATGTAGCCTACGAGCAGTACTTC
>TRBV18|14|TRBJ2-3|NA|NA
CASSLPAETDTQYF
TGTGCCAGCTCCCTGCCCGCGGAGACAGATACGCAGTATTTT
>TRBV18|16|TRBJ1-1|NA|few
CASSPPVRQANTEAFF
TGTGCCAGCTCACCACCGGTCCGACAGGCTAACACTGAAGCTTTCTTT
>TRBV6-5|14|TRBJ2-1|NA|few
CASSYSAGYNEQFF
TGTGCCAGCAGTTACTCTGCGGGCTACAATGAGCAGTTCTTC
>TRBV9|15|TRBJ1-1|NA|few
CASSPDRFVNTEAFF
TGTGCCAGCAGCCCGGACCGGTTTGTGAACACTGAAGCTTTCTTT
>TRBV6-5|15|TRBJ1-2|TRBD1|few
CASTEGGTGVFGYTF
TGTGCCAGCACCGAAGGGGGGACAGGGGTTTTCGGCTACACCTTC
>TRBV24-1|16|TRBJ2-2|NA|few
CATSSSDYWNTGELFF
TGTGCCACCAGCTCCTCGGACTACTGGAACACCGGGGAGCTGTTTTTT
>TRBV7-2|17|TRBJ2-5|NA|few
CASSLGRGAVSEETQYF
TGTGCCAGCAGCTTAGGGAGAGGGGCGGTCAGCGAGGAGACCCAGTACTTC
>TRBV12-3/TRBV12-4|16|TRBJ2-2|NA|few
CASSLVAGGYTGELFF
TGTGCCAGCAGTTTAGTCGCAGGGGGGTACACCGGGGAGCTGTTTTTT
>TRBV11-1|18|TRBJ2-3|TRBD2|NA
CASSSNESFGGITDTQYF
TGTGCCAGCAGCTCGAACGAATCATTCGGGGGGATCACAGATACGCAGTATTTT